This T cell receptor (beta chain) was captured in a study of memory CD4+ T cells and cytomegalovirus serostatus. Study details: Healthy Belgian adult donors included under ten CMV-positive and around 25 CMV-negative people. Findings of the study overall: Suggested: most of the CMV-linked TCR signature lies in CD4+ memory cells.

Points on this clone: Its antigen is as yet unknown.

Assay used: immunoSEQ multiplex PCR; TCRdb lists only in-frame clones, some missing. Here the sample spans about 25,000 clones, around 80% being singletons. The sort gate was single viable CD3+CD4+CD8-CD45RO+ cells for memory CD4+ T cells. V gave up 5 bases and J gave up 6 bases; unmatched junction bases: 5. This CDR3 region has 15 residues. Germline V CDR1 and CDR2: SGHVS, FQNEAQ. The specimen sequenced was memory CD4+ T cells from blood. The sequence came from an adult in good health and CMV-seronegative. The chain has TRBV7-8 and TRBJ2-2; 11 nucleotides line up with TRBD2. CDR3 bases: TGTGCCAGCAGCGTTAGCGGGGGGGCCGCCGGGGAGCTGTTTTTT. Residues: CASSVSGGAAGELFF.